Shown below are 29 T cell receptor beta chains from a single sample sequenced in a study of blood T cell repertoires in COVID-19. Here immunoSEQ multiplex PCR was the method, and the copy in TCRdb shows in-frame clones only, minus some. Altogether around 70,000 clones are present, roughly 78% being singletons, with the ten largest covering around 27%. The sample was peripheral blood. All receptors derive from a man in his 60s with active or convalescent COVID-19.

The chain has TRBV5-1 and TRBJ1-2; 8 bases match TRBD1. The CDR3 spans 15 residues. The V and J ends lost 3 bases and 1 base, in that order; junction bases with no gene match: 5. Germline values: CDR1 SGHRS, CDR2 YFSETQ. In nucleotides, the CDR3 is TGCGCCAGCAGCTCCCCGGACAGGGATAACTATGGCTACACCTTC. It specifies CASSSPDRDNYGYTF.

CDR3 nucleotide sequence: TGCGCCAGCAGCCAGTGGCAAGACAGGCGAACTAACTATGGCTACACCTTC. It codes for CASSQWQDRRTNYGYTF. The chain has TRBV4-1 and TRBJ1-2; maybe TRBD1 (6 bases). Germline V lookup: CDR1 MGHRA, CDR2 YSYEKL. The CDR3 consists of 17 residues. Trimming left V 3 bases short and J 0 bases short, with 17 bases between.

The CDR3 DNA reads TGTGCCAGCAGCCAAGTATTCGACAGTGAAGCTTTCTTT. This sequence encodes CASSQVFDSEAFF. V usage is TRBV3-1 (or the pseudogene TRBV3-2) and J usage is TRBJ1-1; weak D call: TRBD1 (5 bases). V shed 1 base and J shed 7 bases, with 10 bases lying between them. The germline V gene has CDR1 LGHDT and CDR2 YNNKEL (reference sequence). The CDR3 sequence is 13 residues long.

This chain links TRBV18 with TRBJ2-1; the match to TRBD1 covers 7 bases. V lost 4 bases to trimming and J lost 1 base; unmatched junction nucleotides: 4. The CDR3 has 15 amino acids. Germline values: CDR1 KGHSH, CDR2 LQKENI. The CDR3 sequence: CASSLGTASYNEQFF. The CDR3 nucleotides read TGTGCCAGCTCACTTGGGACAGCATCCTACAATGAGCAGTTCTTC.

The chain joins TRBV6-2 or TRBV6-3 to TRBJ1-1; no reliable D call. V was cut by 2 bases and J by 3 bases, with 4 bases left in between. The CDR3 length is 12 residues. The germline CDR1 and CDR2 sequences are MNHEY and SVGEGT. Here the CDR3 DNA reads TGTGCCAGCAGTTACAGCTACACTGAAGCTTTCTTT. This sequence encodes CASSYSYTEAFF.

V and J are TRBV12-3 or TRBV12-4 and TRBJ2-2; 8 positions match TRBD1. Trimming cost V 5 bases and J 6 bases; bases outside gene matches: 2. CDR3 length equals 13 residues. CDR3 loop: CASSKQGAGELFF. The CDR3 coding sequence is TGTGCCAGCAGTAAACAGGGGGCCGGGGAGCTGTTTTTT.

The chain combines TRBV5-1 with TRBJ1-1; D ambiguous. Germline CDR1 reads SGHRS; CDR2 reads YFSETQ. Trimming shortened V by 0 bases and J by 10 bases, and 25 bases separated the two germline ends. The CDR3 spans 17 residues. CDR3 in amino acids: CASSLGARAQGSSPAFF. The DNA for the CDR3 is TGCGCCAGCAGCTTGGGGGCCCGGGCCCAAGGGAGTAGCCCAGCTTTCTTT. Drawing the rest from reference TRBV5-1 and TRBJ1-1, the complete variable domain is KAGVTQTPRYLIKTRGQQVTLSCSPISGHRSVSWYQQTPGQGLQFLFEYFSETQRNKGNFPGRFSGRQFSNSRSEMNVSTLELGDSALYLCASSLGARAQGSSPAFFGQGTRLTVV.

The CDR3 DNA reads TGCAGCGTTGACCCTAGCGGGGGCACAGATACGCAGTATTTT. This encodes CSVDPSGGTDTQYF. This chain joins TRBV29-1 and TRBJ2-3, with TRBD2 matching over 9 bases. V shed 3 bases, J shed 1 base, and the junction held 2 bases outside the gene matches. Per the germline V gene, CDR1 is SQVTM and CDR2 is ANQGSEA. This CDR3 spans 14 amino acids.

The chain links TRBV11-3 to TRBJ2-3; TRBD2 agrees at 12 bases. From germline, CDR1 is SGHNT and CDR2 YENEEA. The CDR3 runs 15 residues. V was pared by 4 bases and J by 6 bases, with 5 bases of the junction left unmatched. Here the CDR3 DNA reads TGTGCCAGCAGCTCCCTAGCGGGGGGGCCTGATACGCAGTATTTT. Its translation is CASSSLAGGPDTQYF.

This clone was found a few times. V usage is TRBV7-3 and J usage is TRBJ2-7, with TRBD1 matching 8 bases. Germline CDR1 reads SGHTA; CDR2 reads FQGTGA. Losses at the gene ends were 5 bases for V and 0 bases for J; bases not matched to a gene: 3. The CDR3 has 14 amino acids. This CDR3 is CASSMDRDSYEQYF. In DNA, the CDR3 is TGTGCCAGCAGCATGGACAGGGACTCCTACGAGCAGTACTTC.

This clone came up once. V is TRBV2 and J is TRBJ2-2, with 7 bases aligning to TRBD2. CDR1 is SNHLY and CDR2 is FYNNEI in the germline V gene. The V segment lost 8 bases and the J segment 8 bases; nucleotides outside the gene matches: 11. The CDR3 covers 14 residues. The CDR3 here is CASDERGEGGELFF. CDR3 bases: TGTGCCAGCGATGAGCGGGGAGAAGGAGGGGAGCTGTTTTTT.

The genes are TRBV6-2 or TRBV6-3 and TRBJ2-6; D may be TRBD2 (6 bases). Germline CDR1 reads MNHEY; CDR2 reads SVGEGT. The ends were cut back, 4 bases at V and 6 bases at J, with 10 bases in the middle. The CDR3 sequence is 14 residues long. In DNA form, the CDR3 reads TGTGCCAGCAGTTTGGGGGGTGAGGCCAACGTCCTGACTTTC. Its translation: CASSLGGEANVLTF.

V gene TRBV4-1 combines with J gene TRBJ2-1; D unclear. The CDR3 covers 14 residues. The V end was cut by 3 bases, the J end by 0 bases, with 6 bases between. Per germline, CDR1 MGHRA and CDR2 YSYEKL. The CDR3 coding sequence is TGCGCCAGCAGCCAGCCCGGCTCCTACAATGAGCAGTTCTTC. Translated, it gives CASSQPGSYNEQFF.

This clone was seen just once. This chain uses TRBV2 with TRBJ2-3; 9 bases agree with TRBD1. The CDR3 runs 15 residues. The germline V gene encodes CDR1 SNHLY and CDR2 FYNNEI. With 5 bases clipped from V and 3 bases from J, the junction kept 6 bases outside the gene matches. This CDR3 is CASSSGTGMTDTQYF. Here the CDR3 DNA reads TGTGCCAGCAGTTCCGGGACAGGGATGACAGATACGCAGTATTTT.

This chain connects TRBV11-1 to TRBJ1-5; possibly TRBD1 for D (5 bases). The V gene's germline CDR1 is SGHAT and CDR2 FQDESV (reference sequence). Trimming removed 2 bases at V and 2 bases at J, with 13 bases between. The CDR3 is 16 residues long. CDR3 coding DNA: TGTGCCAGCAGCTTACCCCCAGGGTCGGGCAATCAGCCCCAGCATTTT. It is translated as CASSLPPGSGNQPQHF. The entire variable domain, with the rest obtained from reference TRBV11-1 and TRBJ1-5, is as follows: EAEVAQSPRYKITEKSQAVAFWCDPISGHATLYWYRQILGQGPELLVQFQDESVVDDSQLPKDRFSAERLKGVDSTLKIQPAELGDSAMYLCASSLPPGSGNQPQHFGDGTRLSIL.

This rearrangement joins TRBV12-3 or TRBV12-4 to TRBJ2-1; TRBD2 might be the D (6 bases). V lost 8 bases and J 0 bases, leaving 8 bases between the germline ends. The CDR3 contains 13 residues. CDR3 bases: TGTGCCAGCGGGGGGAGCTCCTACAATGAGCAGTTCTTC. It is translated as CASGGSSYNEQFF.

Regarding this clone: This may be a read error: a much more frequent sequence differs by one nucleotide. This sequence joins TRBV6-1 and TRBJ1-1, with a tentative D call TRBD1 (6 bases). Germline CDR1 and CDR2: MNHNS and SASEGT. Deletions cut 3 bases from V and 4 bases from J, with 9 bases between. The CDR3 is 13 residues long. The CDR3 DNA reads TGTGCCAGCAGTGATACAGGGTTCACTGAAGCTTTCTTT. Residues: CASSDTGFTEAFF.

The CDR3 spells CASSPNLQLTGALANTEAFF. CDR3 DNA: TGTGCCAGCAGCCCCAACCTTCAACTGACAGGGGCCCTAGCGAACACTGAAGCTTTCTTT. The chain employs TRBV6-6 and TRBJ1-1; TRBD1 aligns across 8 bases. V lost 6 bases and J lost 1; bases outside the gene matches: 22. The CDR3 extends over 20 amino acids. Germline assignment: CDR1 MNHNY and CDR2 SVGAGI (reference sequence).

This clone was detected a few times. The chain carries TRBV28 and TRBJ1-5; D is uncertain. With 5 bases removed from V and 9 bases from J, the gap between germline ends came to 8 bases. The CDR3 extends over 11 amino acids. Germline V gene sequence: CDR1 MDHEN, CDR2 SYDVKM. For the CDR3, the DNA is TGTGCCAGCAGTCAAACTAGGCCCCAGCATTTT. Encoded protein: CASSQTRPQHF.

The chain recombines TRBV3-1 (or the pseudogene TRBV3-2) with TRBJ1-5; D unresolved. The V gene's germline CDR1 is LGHDT and CDR2 YNNKEL (reference sequence). This CDR3 has 13 amino acids. Between the trimmed V and J ends, which lost 3 bases and 5 bases, there was a span of 8 bases. Here the CDR3 reads CASSQSPYQPQHF. CDR3 in DNA: TGTGCCAGCAGCCAGTCTCCCTATCAGCCCCAGCATTTT.

This clone showed up just once. The rearrangement links TRBV2 to TRBJ1-2, with D unclear. Germline V gene lookup returns CDR1 SNHLY and CDR2 FYNNEI. Trimming removed 7 bases from V and 4 bases from J, with 16 bases in between. This CDR3 comprises 14 residues. The CDR3 loop reads CASTGLRDLYGYTF. The CDR3 nucleotides are TGTGCCAGCACAGGACTTCGAGATCTCTATGGCTACACCTTC.

This chain joins TRBV28 and TRBJ2-3, with TRBD2 as a possible D gene (5 bases). This CDR3 spans 18 amino acids. V dropped 3 bases and J dropped 0 bases, with 19 bases sitting between them. Germline CDR1 MDHEN, CDR2 SYDVKM. CDR3 in amino acids: CASSFRSPRVTSTDTQYF. The DNA for the CDR3 is TGTGCCAGCAGTTTTAGGAGCCCGAGGGTGACTAGCACAGATACGCAGTATTTT.

V is TRBV18 and J is TRBJ2-6, with 7 bases identical to TRBD1. The V and J ends lost 8 bases and 0 bases, in that order; junction bases with no gene match: 7. Per the germline V gene, CDR1 is KGHSH and CDR2 is LQKENI. The CDR3 totals 16 residues. This CDR3 reads CASQTDRVSGANVLTF. The DNA for the CDR3 is TGTGCCAGCCAAACTGACAGGGTCTCTGGGGCCAACGTCCTGACTTTC.

This clone was recorded once. V and J are TRBV11-2 and TRBJ1-6, with D possibly matching TRBD1 (6 bases). The germline gives CDR1 SGHAT, CDR2 FQNNGV. The CDR3 extends over 17 amino acids. V gave up 5 bases and J gave up 0 bases, with 14 bases separating them. The CDR3 DNA follows: TGTGCCAGCAGCCCCTTGCGGGGGGCCTCCTATAATTCACCCCTCCACTTT. Translated: CASSPLRGASYNSPLHF.

The chain combines TRBV27 with TRBJ1-5; D call uncertain. Germline CDR1 MNHEY, CDR2 SMNVEV (reference sequence). Trimming took off 7 bases at V and 0 bases at J, with 4 bases between the two ends. CDR3 size: 12 residues. CDR3 bases: TGTGCCAGCAAGAGTAGCAATCAGCCCCAGCATTTT. It codes for CASKSSNQPQHF.

V gene TRBV6-5 combines with J gene TRBJ2-6; D gene uncertain. The ends were cut back, 6 bases at V and 6 bases at J, with 12 bases in the middle. The CDR3 totals 14 residues. Germline CDR1 MNHEY, CDR2 SVGAGI. This CDR3 reads CASRPELEANVLTF. In DNA, the CDR3 is TGTGCCAGCAGACCGGAGTTAGAGGCCAACGTCCTGACTTTC.

This clone was detected once. The V and J genes are TRBV6-5 and TRBJ1-6; D gene unclear. CDR3 size: 13 residues. Trimming took off 6 bases at V and 7 bases at J, with 10 bases between the two ends. Per the germline V gene, CDR1 is MNHEY and CDR2 is SVGAGI. The CDR3 nucleotides are TGTGCCAGCAGAAGAGAGGCAAATTCACCCCTCCACTTT. It translates to CASRREANSPLHF.

In its sample, this clone was seen a few times. This chain's CDR3 is CSTLGTSGSYEQYF. CDR3 bases: TGCAGCACCCTAGGGACTAGCGGGTCCTACGAGCAGTACTTC. V gene TRBV29-1 combines with J gene TRBJ2-7; 12 nucleotides line up with TRBD2. CDR1 is SQVTM and CDR2 is ANQGSEA in the germline V gene. This CDR3 has 14 residues. The ends lost 8 bases at V and 1 base at J; junction bases unmatched: 6.

J is TRBJ1-1 and V is TRBV6-2 or TRBV6-3; D gene uncertain. The CDR3 totals 14 residues. V shed 2 bases and J shed 6 bases, with 13 bases lying between them. The germline V gene has CDR1 MNHEY and CDR2 SVGEGT. The CDR3 loop reads CASSYPGRQPEAFF. CDR3 DNA: TGTGCCAGCAGTTACCCCGGGAGGCAGCCTGAAGCTTTCTTT.